A single sample is the source of the 8 T cell receptor beta chains below, sequenced in a study of shared clonotypes between healthy human individuals. Clones were read by immunoSEQ multiplex PCR, and TCRdb kept only the in-frame ones, dropping some. The sample contains about 1.5 million clones, roughly 96% of which appear only once. Sequences were obtained from naive CD4+ T cells sorted from blood. This sample's subset: CD45RA+ positively selected. These receptors originate from a man aged 25-45 years in good health.

V usage is TRBV18 and J usage is TRBJ2-2, with 7 bases lining up with TRBD2. J lost 3 bases, V lost 3 bases, and 4 bases had no gene match. CDR3 length: 15 amino acids. Germline V gives CDR1 KGHSH, CDR2 LQKENI. CDR3 protein: CASSPTSDHTGELFF. CDR3 nucleotides: TGTGCCAGCTCACCTACTAGCGACCACACCGGGGAGCTGTTTTTT.

The chain uses TRBV5-1 and TRBJ2-7; no reliable D call. Per the germline V gene, CDR1 is SGHRS and CDR2 is YFSETQ. V dropped 6 bases and J dropped 7 bases, with 11 bases sitting between them. The length of the CDR3 is 11 residues. As DNA, the CDR3 is TGCGCCAGCAAGGATATCAGGGAGCAGTACTTC. Protein product: CASKDIREQYF.

The rearrangement links TRBV30 to TRBJ2-1; TRBD1 might be the D (5 bases). V was cut by 5 bases and J by 0 bases, with 14 bases left in between. This CDR3 region has 15 residues. The V gene's germline CDR1 is GTSNPN and CDR2 SVGIG (reference sequence). The DNA of the CDR3 is TGTGCCTGGGCCGACAGTGCCAACTCCTACAATGAGCAGTTCTTC. Protein sequence: CAWADSANSYNEQFF.

The chain uses TRBV10-3 and TRBJ2-5; TRBD2 matches at 13 bases. This CDR3 is built from 15 residues. Germline lookup yields CDR1 ENHRY and CDR2 SYGVKD. Trimming at V came to 11 bases and at J to 6 bases, leaving 12 bases not matched to a gene. CDR3 nucleotide sequence: TGTGCCTCCGGGGGACTAGCGGGACAGGTACAGACCCAGTACTTC. It specifies CASGGLAGQVQTQYF.

The CDR3 region is CASSFLKNTEAFF. The CDR3 coding sequence is TGTGCCAGCAGTTTTCTCAAGAACACTGAAGCTTTCTTT. The V and J genes are TRBV28 and TRBJ1-1; unclear D gene. V was pared by 3 bases and J by 1 base, with 6 bases between. Germline-derived CDR1 and CDR2 are MDHEN and SYDVKM. The CDR3 is 13 residues long.

This clone was detected only once. The chain recombines TRBV5-6 with TRBJ2-3, with TRBD2 identical over 10 bases. Germline V gene data show CDR1 as SGHDT and CDR2 as YYEEEE. The CDR3 totals 16 residues. The J segment lost 3 bases and the V segment lost 0 bases, leaving 4 bases of the junction unmatched. The CDR3 reads CASSLDPSGRTDTQYF. The CDR3 DNA sequence: TGTGCCAGCAGCTTGGATCCTAGCGGGAGAACAGATACGCAGTATTTT.

The table lists this clone with a count of one. The chain recombines TRBV11-3 with TRBJ1-4; D unclear. CDR1 and CDR2 (germline): SGHNT, YENEEA. V was cut by 5 bases and J by 3 bases, with 7 bases left in between. This CDR3 contains 13 residues. The DNA of the CDR3 is TGTGCCAGCAGCCCTGGCCCTAATGAAAAACTGTTTTTT. Translated, it gives CASSPGPNEKLFF.

As for this clone: The same CDR3 is also encoded by other DNA sequences in this sample. The chain couples TRBV7-2 to TRBJ2-5; 9 nucleotides agree with TRBD1. V gave up 3 bases and J gave up 2 bases; unmatched junction bases: 1. Germline-derived CDR1 and CDR2 are SGHTA and FQGNSA. The CDR3 covers 14 residues. The CDR3 here is CASSFDRGQETQYF. The DNA for the CDR3 is TGTGCCAGCAGCTTCGACAGGGGGCAAGAGACCCAGTACTTC.